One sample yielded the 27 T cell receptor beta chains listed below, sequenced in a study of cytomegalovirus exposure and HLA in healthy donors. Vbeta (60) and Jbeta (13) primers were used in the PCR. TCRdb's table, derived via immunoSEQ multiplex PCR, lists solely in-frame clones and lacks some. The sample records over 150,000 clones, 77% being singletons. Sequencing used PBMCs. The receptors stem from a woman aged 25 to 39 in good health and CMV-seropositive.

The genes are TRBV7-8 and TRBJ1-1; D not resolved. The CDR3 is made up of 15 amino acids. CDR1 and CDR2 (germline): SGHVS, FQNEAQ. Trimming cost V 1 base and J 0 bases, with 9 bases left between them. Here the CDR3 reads CASSLEVRMNTEAFF. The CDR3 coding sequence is TGTGCCAGCAGCTTAGAGGTCAGGATGAACACTGAAGCTTTCTTT.

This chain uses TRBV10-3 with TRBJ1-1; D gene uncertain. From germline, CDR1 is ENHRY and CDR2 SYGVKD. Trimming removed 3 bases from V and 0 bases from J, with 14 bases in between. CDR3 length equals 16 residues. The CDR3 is CAISESIQRLNTEAFF. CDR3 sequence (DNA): TGTGCCATCAGTGAATCCATTCAGCGTCTGAACACTGAAGCTTTCTTT.

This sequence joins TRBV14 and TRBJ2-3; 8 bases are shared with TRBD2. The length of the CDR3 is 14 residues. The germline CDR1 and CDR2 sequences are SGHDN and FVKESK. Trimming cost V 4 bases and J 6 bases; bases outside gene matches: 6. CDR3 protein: CASSRPGGEDTQYF. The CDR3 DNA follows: TGTGCCAGCAGCCGTCCCGGGGGGGAGGATACGCAGTATTTT.

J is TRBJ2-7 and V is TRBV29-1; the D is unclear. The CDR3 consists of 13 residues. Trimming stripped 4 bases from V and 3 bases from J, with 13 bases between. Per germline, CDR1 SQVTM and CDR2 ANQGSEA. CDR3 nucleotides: TGCAGCGTTGTCGACATCACAGACTACGAGCAGTACTTC. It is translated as CSVVDITDYEQYF.

The CDR3 coding sequence is TGTGCCAGCGCTATCCCGGGACAGGGGGCCCAAGAGACCCAGTACTTC. It codes for CASAIPGQGAQETQYF. J is TRBJ2-5 and V is TRBV28; 12 bases map to TRBD1. Trimming cost V 8 bases and J 1 base; bases outside gene matches: 8. The CDR3 covers 16 residues. CDR1 is MDHEN and CDR2 is SYDVKM in the germline V gene.

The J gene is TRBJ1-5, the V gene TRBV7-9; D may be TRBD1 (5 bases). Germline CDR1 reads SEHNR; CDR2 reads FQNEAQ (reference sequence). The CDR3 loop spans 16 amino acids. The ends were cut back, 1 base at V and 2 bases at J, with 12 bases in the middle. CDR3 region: CASSLGSGIGNQPQHF. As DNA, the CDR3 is TGTGCCAGCAGCTTAGGCTCAGGGATTGGCAATCAGCCCCAGCATTTT.

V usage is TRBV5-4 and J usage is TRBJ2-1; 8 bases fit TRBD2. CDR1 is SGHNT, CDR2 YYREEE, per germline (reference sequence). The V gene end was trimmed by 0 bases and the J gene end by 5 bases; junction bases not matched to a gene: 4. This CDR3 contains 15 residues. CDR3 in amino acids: CASSLVLAGNNEQFF. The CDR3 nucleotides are TGTGCCAGCAGCTTGGTTCTAGCGGGCAACAATGAGCAGTTCTTC.

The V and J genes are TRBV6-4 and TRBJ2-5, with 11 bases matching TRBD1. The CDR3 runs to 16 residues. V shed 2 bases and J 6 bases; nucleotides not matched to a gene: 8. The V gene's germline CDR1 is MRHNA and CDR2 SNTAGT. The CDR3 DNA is TGTGCCAGCAGTGACATTGGACAGGGGGCTTCGAAGACCCAGTACTTC. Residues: CASSDIGQGASKTQYF.

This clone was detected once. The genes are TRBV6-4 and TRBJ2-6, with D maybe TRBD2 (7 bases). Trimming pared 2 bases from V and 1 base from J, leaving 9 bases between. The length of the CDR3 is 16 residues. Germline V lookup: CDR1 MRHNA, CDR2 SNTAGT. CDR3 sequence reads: CASSDGGASGANVLTF. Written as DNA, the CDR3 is TGTGCCAGCAGTGACGGGGGGGCTTCTGGGGCCAACGTCCTGACTTTC.

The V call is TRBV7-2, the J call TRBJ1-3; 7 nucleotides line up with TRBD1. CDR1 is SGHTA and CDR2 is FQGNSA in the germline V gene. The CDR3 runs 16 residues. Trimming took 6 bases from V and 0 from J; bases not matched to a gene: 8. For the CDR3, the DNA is TGTGCCAGCAGGGACCAGGGGGGCCCCTCTGGAAACACCATATATTTT. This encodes CASRDQGGPSGNTIYF. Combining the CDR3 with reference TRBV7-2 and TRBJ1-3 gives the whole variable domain GAGVSQSPSNKVTEKGKDVELRCDPISGHTALYWYRQSLGQGLEFLIYFQGNSAPDKSGLPSDRFSAERTGGSVSTLTIQRTQQEDSAVYLCASRDQGGPSGNTIYFGEGSWLTVV.

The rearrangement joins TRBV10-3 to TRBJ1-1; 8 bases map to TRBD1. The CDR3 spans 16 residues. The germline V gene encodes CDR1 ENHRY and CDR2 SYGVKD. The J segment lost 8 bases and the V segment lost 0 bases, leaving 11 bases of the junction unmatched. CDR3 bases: TGTGCCATCAGTGAGTCGAATGGCAGGGGGCCGACCGAAGCTTTCTTT. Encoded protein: CAISESNGRGPTEAFF.

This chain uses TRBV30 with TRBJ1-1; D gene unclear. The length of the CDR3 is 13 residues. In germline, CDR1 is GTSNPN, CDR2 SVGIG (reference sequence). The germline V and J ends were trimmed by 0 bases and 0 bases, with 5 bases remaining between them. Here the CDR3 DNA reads TGTGCCTGGAGTGTGGAGGTGAACACTGAAGCTTTCTTT. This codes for CAWSVEVNTEAFF.

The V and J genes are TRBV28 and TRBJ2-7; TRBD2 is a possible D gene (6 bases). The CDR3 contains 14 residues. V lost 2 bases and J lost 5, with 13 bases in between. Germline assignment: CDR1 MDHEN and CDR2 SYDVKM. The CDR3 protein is CASSLAGRTNEQYF. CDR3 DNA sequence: TGTGCCAGCAGTTTAGCGGGACGGACAAACGAGCAGTACTTC.

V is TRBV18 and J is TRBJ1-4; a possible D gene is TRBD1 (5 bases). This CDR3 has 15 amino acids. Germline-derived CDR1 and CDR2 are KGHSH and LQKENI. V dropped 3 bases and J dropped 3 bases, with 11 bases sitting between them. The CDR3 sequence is CASSPQTDSNEKLFF. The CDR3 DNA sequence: TGTGCCAGCTCACCCCAGACAGATTCTAATGAAAAACTGTTTTTT.

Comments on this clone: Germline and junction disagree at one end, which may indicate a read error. Here the CDR3 reads CASSGLAGASQYF. Here the CDR3 DNA reads TGTGCTTCTAGCGGGCTAGCGGGAGCGTCGCAGTACTTT. The V gene is TRBV30, the J gene TRBJ2-7, with TRBD2 matching over 10 bases. From germline, CDR1 is GTSNPN and CDR2 SVGIG (reference sequence). This CDR3 comprises 13 residues.

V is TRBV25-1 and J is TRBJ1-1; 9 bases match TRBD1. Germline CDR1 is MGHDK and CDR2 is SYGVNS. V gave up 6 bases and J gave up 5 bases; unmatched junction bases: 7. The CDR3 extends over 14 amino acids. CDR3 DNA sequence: TGTGCCAGCAGGGAGACAGGGGGATATACTGAAGCTTTCTTT. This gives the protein CASRETGGYTEAFF. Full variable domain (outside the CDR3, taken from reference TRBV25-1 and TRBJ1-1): EADIYQTPRYLVIGTGKKITLECSQTMGHDKMYWYQQDPGMELHLIHYSYGVNSTEKGDLSSESTVSRIRTEHFPLTLESARPSHTSQYLCASRETGGYTEAFFGQGTRLTVV.

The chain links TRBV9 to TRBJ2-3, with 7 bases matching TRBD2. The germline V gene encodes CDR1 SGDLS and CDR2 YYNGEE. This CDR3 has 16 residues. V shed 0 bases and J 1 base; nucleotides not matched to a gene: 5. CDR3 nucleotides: TGTGCCAGCAGCGTAGGCGCGGGAGACCGCACAGATACGCAGTATTTT. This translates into CASSVGAGDRTDTQYF.

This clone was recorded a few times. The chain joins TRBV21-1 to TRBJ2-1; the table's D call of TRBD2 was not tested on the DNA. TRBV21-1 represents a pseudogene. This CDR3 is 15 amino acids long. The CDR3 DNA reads TGTGCCAGCAGCAGCTTAGCGGGAGGGCCCAGGTGGGGGTTCTTC. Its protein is CASSSLAGGPRWGFF.

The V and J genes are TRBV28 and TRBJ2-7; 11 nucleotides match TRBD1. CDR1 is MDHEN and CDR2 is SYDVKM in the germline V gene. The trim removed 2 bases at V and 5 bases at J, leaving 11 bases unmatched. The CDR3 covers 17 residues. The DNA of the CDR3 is TGTGCCAGCAGTTTAATAAGTGGACAGGGGGCGAGAGACGAGCAGTACTTC. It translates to CASSLISGQGARDEQYF.

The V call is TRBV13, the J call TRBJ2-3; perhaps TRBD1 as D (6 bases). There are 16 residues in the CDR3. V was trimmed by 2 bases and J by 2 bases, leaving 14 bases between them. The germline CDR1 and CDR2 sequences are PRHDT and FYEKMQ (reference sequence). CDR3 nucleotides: TGTGCCAGCAGCTTATCCGAGGACAGATTCACAGATACGCAGTATTTT. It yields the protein CASSLSEDRFTDTQYF.

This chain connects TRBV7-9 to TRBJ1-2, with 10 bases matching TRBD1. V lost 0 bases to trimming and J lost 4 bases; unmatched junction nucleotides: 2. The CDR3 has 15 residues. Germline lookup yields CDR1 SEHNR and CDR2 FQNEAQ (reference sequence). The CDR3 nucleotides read TGTGCCAGCAGCTTAGCCGGGACAGGGGTCTATGGCTACACCTTC. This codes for CASSLAGTGVYGYTF.

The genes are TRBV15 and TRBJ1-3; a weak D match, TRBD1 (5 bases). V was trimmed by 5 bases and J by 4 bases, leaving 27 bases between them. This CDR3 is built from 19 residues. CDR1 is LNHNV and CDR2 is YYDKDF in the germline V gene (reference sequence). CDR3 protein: CATSGHPERSLGLGNTIYF. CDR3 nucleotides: TGTGCCACCAGCGGACACCCAGAGAGGAGTTTAGGTCTAGGAAACACCATATATTTT.

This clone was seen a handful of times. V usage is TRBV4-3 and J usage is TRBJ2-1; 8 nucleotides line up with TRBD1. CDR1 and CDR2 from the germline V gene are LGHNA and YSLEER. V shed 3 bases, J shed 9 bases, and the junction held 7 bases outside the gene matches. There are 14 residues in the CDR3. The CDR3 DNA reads TGCGCCAGCAGCCAGGACAGGGCGTCCGTTGAGCAGTTCTTC. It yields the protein CASSQDRASVEQFF.

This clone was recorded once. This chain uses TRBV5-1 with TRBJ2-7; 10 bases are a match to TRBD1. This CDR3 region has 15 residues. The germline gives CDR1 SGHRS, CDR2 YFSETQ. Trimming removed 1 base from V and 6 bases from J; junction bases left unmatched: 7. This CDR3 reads CASSLTGQGDAEQYF. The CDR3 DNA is TGCGCCAGCAGCTTGACAGGACAGGGGGATGCCGAGCAGTACTTC.

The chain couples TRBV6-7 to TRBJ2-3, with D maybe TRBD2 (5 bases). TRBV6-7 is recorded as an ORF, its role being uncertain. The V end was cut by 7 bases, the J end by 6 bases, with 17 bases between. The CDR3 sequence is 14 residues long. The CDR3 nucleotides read TGTGCCAGCAACCCGTCCGGGGTGGACGATACGCAGTATTTT. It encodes CASNPSGVDDTQYF.

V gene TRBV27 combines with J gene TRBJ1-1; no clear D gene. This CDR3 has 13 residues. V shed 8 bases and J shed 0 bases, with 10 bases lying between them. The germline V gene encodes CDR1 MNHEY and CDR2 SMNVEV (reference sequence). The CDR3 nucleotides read TGTGCCAGCGTCAGCGGGGTGAACACTGAAGCTTTCTTT. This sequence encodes CASVSGVNTEAFF.

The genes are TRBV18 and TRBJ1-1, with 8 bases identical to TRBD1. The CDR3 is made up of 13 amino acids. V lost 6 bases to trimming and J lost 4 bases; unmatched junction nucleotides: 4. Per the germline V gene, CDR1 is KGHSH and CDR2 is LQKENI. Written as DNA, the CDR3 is TGTGCCAGCTCCAGGGGGCTCGGCACTGAAGCTTTCTTT. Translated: CASSRGLGTEAFF.